The sequence of this T cell receptor beta chain was determined in a study of T-cell memory formation after mild COVID-19 (dated by TCRdb to the early 2020s). Concerning the study at large: TCR sequence clusters from the two donors were found to be largely donor specific. In two donors, T-cell clones that expanded and contracted after mild COVID-19 were followed by sequencing TCRalpha and TCRbeta repertoires longitudinally. Two young, previously healthy adult volunteers made up the cohort, one male and one female. Points the paper makes about the study in general: The study included only two mild cases, and larger cohorts that include severe cases with pre-infection samples were judged to be necessary. Contracting CD4+ clones were located mainly in the CM and EM memory subsets, whereas CD8+ clones were found to be enriched in EMRA. Clones that contracted from day 15 to 85 showed balanced CD4/CD8 phenotypes, whereas a second wave of clones that expanded from day 15 to 37 leaned towards CD4+. The detection of some responding clones in pre-infection memory suggests that pre-existing cross-reactive memory T cells joined the SARS-CoV-2 response. The second-wave clones that peaked on day 37 were not confirmed to be SARS-CoV-2 specific.

V is pared back by 5 bases and J by 3 bases, with 15 bases lying between the germline termini. For CDR1 and CDR2, the germline V gene lists SGHRS and YFSETQ. Its CDR3 holds 15 amino acids, cysteine through phenylalanine. Only the CDR3 portion is preserved as DNA: 45 bases, with reading frame beginning at the first base. There are a few counts of this clonotype. Its cognate antigen has yet to be identified. There are no base qualities to consult, and no much larger clone falls within one base. TCRdb shows the sequencer as Illumina NovaSeq 6000. TCRalpha and TCRbeta cDNA libraries were built by 5'RACE with constant-segment primers, adding sample barcodes and unique molecular identifiers. RNA was extracted from every sample with Trizol reagent. Library amplification was performed in two PCR steps, and a second sample barcode and Illumina TruSeq adapters were introduced in the second step. Sequencing of the libraries was done on an Illumina NovaSeq, producing 2 x 150 bp paired-end reads. In the source study's methods: Demultiplexing of reads and collapsing into UMI-guided consensus sequences were performed with migec v1.2.7. Using mixcr v2.1.11, UMI consensuses were aligned to TRA and TRB V and J templates and then assembled into clonotypes. Expanded or contracted clonotypes were those called significant by both edgeR and NoisET, with noise models trained on biological replicates. For edgeR calls, the thresholds were a false discovery rate-adjusted p below 0.01 and a log2 fold-change of 1. PCA with hierarchical clustering of max-normalized trajectories of the 1000 most abundant clonotypes was used as exploratory dynamics analysis. The CD4 or CD8 phenotype of responding clones was assigned using the separately sequenced CD4+ and CD8+ repertoires. The public reads were quality trimmed at Q25 with fastp and then assembled into clones with MiXCR by TCRdb, keeping productive beta chains. Duplicate CDR3 protein sequences are folded into a single record with the most common DNA and genes. V and J calls and clone size were set by TCRdb, not the authors. The sample has hundreds of thousands of distinct CDR3 sequences on record, roughly 18% of them singletons. 12% of the sample is held by the ten biggest clonotypes.

Ficoll-Paque density gradient centrifugation was the method used to isolate PBMCs. The receptor's source is an adult woman who had mild COVID-19 (a few samples of this study predate the infection). The sample titles of this study are shuffled in the database, so cell type and time point are left out; the donor was told from shared clones. The sequencing sample was made of PBMCs or a T cell subset sorted from them (not recorded which). The sequence links TRBV5-1 to TRBJ1-5; TRBD1 is perhaps the D gene, given 5 matching bases. The sequence in DNA is TGCGCCAGCAGAACTGGGGGGAATGTCAATCAGCCCCAGCATTTT. Its coded protein is CASRTGGNVNQPQHF.